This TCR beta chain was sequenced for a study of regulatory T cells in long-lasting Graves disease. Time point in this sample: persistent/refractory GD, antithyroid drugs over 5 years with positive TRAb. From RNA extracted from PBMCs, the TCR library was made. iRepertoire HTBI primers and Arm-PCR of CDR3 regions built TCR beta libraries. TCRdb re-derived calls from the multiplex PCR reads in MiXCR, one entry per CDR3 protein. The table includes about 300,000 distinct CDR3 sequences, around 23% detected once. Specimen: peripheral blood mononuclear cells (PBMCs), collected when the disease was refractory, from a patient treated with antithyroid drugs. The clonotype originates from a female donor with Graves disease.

This chain's CDR3 is CASEDARYEQFF. The CDR3 DNA reads TGTGCCAGCGAGGATGCGCGGTATGAGCAGTTCTTC. This chain connects TRBV27 to TRBJ2-5; D gene unclear. Matching the DNA end better, TRBJ2-1 makes the J call doubtful. Germline V gives CDR1 MNHEY, CDR2 SMNVEV (reference sequence). CDR3 length: 12 residues.